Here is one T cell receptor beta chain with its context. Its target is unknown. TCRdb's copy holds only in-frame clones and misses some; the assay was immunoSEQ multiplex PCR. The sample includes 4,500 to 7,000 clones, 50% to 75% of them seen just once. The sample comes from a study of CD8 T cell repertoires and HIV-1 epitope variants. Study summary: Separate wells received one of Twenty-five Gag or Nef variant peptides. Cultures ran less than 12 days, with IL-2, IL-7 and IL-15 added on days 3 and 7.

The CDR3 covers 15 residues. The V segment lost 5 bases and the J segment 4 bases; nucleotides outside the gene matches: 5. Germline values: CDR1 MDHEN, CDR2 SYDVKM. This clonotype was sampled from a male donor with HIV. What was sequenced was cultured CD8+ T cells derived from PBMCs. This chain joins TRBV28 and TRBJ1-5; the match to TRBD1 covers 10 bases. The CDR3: CASSLTGGSNQPQHF. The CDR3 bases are TGTGCCAGCAGTCTGACAGGGGGCAGTAATCAGCCCCAGCATTTT.